This T cell receptor beta chain was obtained from a study of cytomegalovirus exposure and HLA in healthy donors. The study, taken as a whole, reports: The likely explanation for a cluster of highly shared sequence variants was sequencing artifact. Reports showed the classifier diagnosing cytomegalovirus status with high specificity and sensitivity. In a later analysis, compared with equally common non-associated chains, HLA-associated beta chains were more expanded.

Trimming cost V 1 base and J 0 bases, with 12 bases left between them. Germline values: CDR1 SGHVS, CDR2 FQNEAQ. The CDR3 runs 16 residues. Researchers ran the PCR with 60 Vbeta and 13 Jbeta primers. Profiled with immunoSEQ multiplex PCR; TCRdb holds only in-frame clones, not every one. The data show about 160,000 clones, about three quarters seen once. A note on this clone: The antigen remains undetermined.

Sequencing was performed on PBMCs. This TCR was sampled from a woman aged 35 to 49 in good health and CMV-seronegative. The genes are TRBV7-8 and TRBJ1-1, with a tentative D call TRBD1 (6 bases). CDR3 in amino acids: CASSLGQGSMNTEAFF. CDR3 sequence (DNA): TGTGCCAGCAGCTTAGGGCAGGGGAGCATGAACACTGAAGCTTTCTTT.